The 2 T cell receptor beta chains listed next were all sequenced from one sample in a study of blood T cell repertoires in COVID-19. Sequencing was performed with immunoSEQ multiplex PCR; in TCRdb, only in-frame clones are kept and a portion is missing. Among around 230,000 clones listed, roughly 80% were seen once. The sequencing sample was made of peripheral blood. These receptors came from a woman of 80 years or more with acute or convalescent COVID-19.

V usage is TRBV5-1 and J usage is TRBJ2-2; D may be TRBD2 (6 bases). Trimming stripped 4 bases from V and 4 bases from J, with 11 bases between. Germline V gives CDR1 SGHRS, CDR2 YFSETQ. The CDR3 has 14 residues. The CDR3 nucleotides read TGCGCCAGCAGCCCGTCCGGGAGCACCGGGGAGCTGTTTTTT. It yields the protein CASSPSGSTGELFF.

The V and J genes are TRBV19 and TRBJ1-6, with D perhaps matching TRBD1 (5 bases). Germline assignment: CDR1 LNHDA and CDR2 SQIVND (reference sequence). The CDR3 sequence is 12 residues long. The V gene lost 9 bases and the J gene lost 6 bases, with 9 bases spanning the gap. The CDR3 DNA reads TGTGCCAGCCGGGGGGGTAATTCACCCCTCCACTTT. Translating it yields CASRGGNSPLHF. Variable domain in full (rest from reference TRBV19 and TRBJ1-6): DGGITQSPKYLFRKEGQNVTLSCEQNLNHDAMYWYRQDPGQGLRLIYYSQIVNDFQKGDIAEGYSVSREKKESFPLTVTSAQKNPTAFYLCASRGGNSPLHFGNGTRLTVT.